The sample holds many counts of the clone carrying this T cell receptor (beta chain). These data originate in a study of T cells in Graves' hyperthyroidism and ophthalmopathy. What was amplified from RNA transcripts were TCR beta CDR3 regions. The HTBI set primed first-round TCR CDR3 RT-PCR. A single record per CDR3 protein comes from TCRdb applying MiXCR to the multiplex PCR reads. This sample yields some 760,000 distinct CDR3 sequences, of which 11% to 15% are seen a single time; roughly 10% belongs to the top ten. With a duration under 2 months, the hyperthyroidism was newly diagnosed in patients aged 18 to 65. It was uncontrolled infection, other autoimmune disease, pregnancy or lactation that excluded patients. The source of this sequence is a woman under 30 with Graves' hyperthyroidism. Material: blood.

CDR3 residues: CASSLRIMGADTQYF. CDR3 nucleotides: TGCGCCAGCAGCCTAAGAATTATGGGTGCAGATACGCAGTATTTT. V and J are TRBV4-3 and TRBJ2-3; D gene ambiguous. Germline loops: CDR1 LGHNA, CDR2 YSLEER. The CDR3 is 15 amino acids. Trimming removed 4 bases at V and 4 bases at J, with 15 bases between.